The source of this TCR beta chain is a study of blood T cell repertoires in COVID-19 (dated by TCRdb to 2018 to 2020). About the investigation overall: The collaborator samples originated in the United States, Italy and Spain and spanned the acute and convalescent phases of COVID-19. The sample metadata nearly always contained a de-identified subject ID, COVID-19 status, age in years and sex. Where available, HLA class I and class II types were obtained from metadata supplied by the sample provider rather than from assay-based typing. Subjects who had been exposed to COVID-19, were actively infected with it, or had recovered from it provided the deeply sampled blood TCRbeta repertoires that made up the dataset. The samples were drawn from the first 160 participants of the ongoing ImmuneRACE study and from 1,254 subjects provided by 6 global collaborators. The repertoires were released in a freely available public database meant as a resource for research on the immune response to SARS-CoV-2. The material from the prospective study consisted of cDNA or gDNA derived from T cells, B-cell-depleted T cells, or PBMCs. The research as a whole found: Clinical and demographic metadata were provided uncurated, with the amount varying by source and participant.

The CDR3 spans 18 residues, from the cysteine through the phenylalanine. Only CDR3 DNA is held: 54 bases, read in frame from base 1. With respect to this clone: Its antigen is not yet known. The record has no base qualities; no much larger clone is one base away.

Whole blood was collected in K2EDTA tubes by collaborating institutions according to the institutions' own protocols. Collaborator samples were shipped for TCRbeta analysis as frozen whole blood, isolated PBMCs, or DNA extracted from either sample type. The immunoSEQ Assay, a bias-controlled multiplex PCR, was used to amplify TCRbeta CDR3 regions from genomic DNA. As for the original processing: Within the assay, amplification of reference gene primers was used to estimate how many nucleated cells each sample contained. To quantify the absolute abundance of each unique TCRbeta CDR3 rearrangement, sequence reads were collapsed and filtered. For each sample, productive Simpson clonality was calculated as the square root of Simpson's diversity index across productive rearrangements. Entries here come from immuneACCESS through TCRdb and include only in-frame sequences with V and J called. Some clones fail to appear in such tables; in the studies checked, an unresolved V gene covers under half of the shortfall, and the cause of the remainder is unknown. V and J calls and clone size are copied from that table; D and trimming were computed from the DNA. Present in this sample are around 500,000 clones, approximately 85% of which were seen just once. 3.2% of the sample rests with the top ten.

The sequenced material came from peripheral blood. The rearranged chain carries TRBV21-1 and TRBJ2-7; the D call in the table, TRBD2, was not verified against the DNA. TRBV21-1 is labeled a pseudogene. The sequence was collected from a human donor in a cohort sampled during active COVID-19. The DNA is as follows: TGTGCCAGCAGCAACGATCAATCTAAGAGGGAGCCCCCGGGGGAGCAGTACTTC. This yields the protein CASSNDQSKREPPGEQYF.